The clone carrying this TCR beta chain has only one observation. The antigen remains unidentified. This entry belongs to a study of shared clonotypes between healthy human individuals. Study summary: CD8 memory received one plate per donor, CD8 naive two, CD4 memory three and CD4 naive three. Study results and limitations: Generation of non-shared clonotypes was less probable than generation of clonotypes shared by all four donors.

Splitting of CD4+ cells produced CD45RA+ naive and CD45RA-negative memory subsets. Assay used: immunoSEQ multiplex PCR; TCRdb lists only in-frame clones, some missing. The sample comprises around 1,000,000 clones, about 80% of which are singletons, and 0.85% to 1% rests with the top ten. J lost 4 bases, V lost 5 bases, and 8 bases had no gene match. Per the germline V gene, CDR1 is SGHNT and CDR2 is YYREEE (reference sequence). The CDR3 spans 16 residues. The origin of this receptor is a man between 18 and 29 years old in good health. Some clones in this sample may be carry-over from other donors' samples. The chain couples TRBV5-4 to TRBJ2-7; 14 positions agree with TRBD2. Specimen: memory CD4+ T cells from PBMCs. The subset here: CD45RA-negative fraction. The CDR3 loop reads CASRSTGTSGRYEQYF. In DNA, the CDR3 is TGTGCCAGCAGATCAACCGGGACTAGCGGGAGATACGAGCAGTACTTC.